These T cell receptor beta chains were read from a single sample in a study of shared clonotypes between healthy human individuals. This table comes from immunoSEQ multiplex PCR, and its TCRdb copy is limited to in-frame clones, with some not included. The table has approximately 2.3 million clones, over 85% seen once. Specimen: naive CD4+ T cells from PBMCs. The receptors here all came from a young man in good health. Some clones in this sample may be carry-over from other donors' samples. Both conserved end residues are part of each CDR3. Fields, in order: V gene, J gene, clone size, D gene, CDR3 protein, CDR3 DNA. The D gene is left open where the match is weak. Size values are once, few and many counts, or a class for expanded clones, and some rows have none.

v_gene: TRBV7-9; j_gene: TRBJ2-3; abundance: .; d_gene: .; CDR3aa: CASSFPSADGDTQYF; CDR3nt: TGTGCCAGCAGCTTCCCGTCGGCCGACGGGGATACGCAGTATTTT
v_gene: TRBV15; j_gene: TRBJ2-3; abundance: .; d_gene: .; CDR3aa: CATSRAGQPSTDTQYF; CDR3nt: TGTGCCACCAGCAGGGCGGGCCAGCCCAGCACAGATACGCAGTATTTT
v_gene: TRBV19; j_gene: TRBJ1-1; abundance: .; d_gene: .; CDR3aa: CASSMRTTEAFF; CDR3nt: TGTGCCAGTAGTATGAGGACGACTGAAGCTTTCTTT
v_gene: TRBV5-4; j_gene: TRBJ2-5; abundance: .; d_gene: TRBD2; CDR3aa: CASSARSGSGETQYF; CDR3nt: TGTGCCAGCAGCGCTAGGAGCGGGAGTGGGGAGACCCAGTACTTC
v_gene: TRBV28; j_gene: TRBJ2-1; abundance: .; d_gene: .; CDR3aa: CASSPLPAGRGNEQFF; CDR3nt: TGTGCCAGCAGTCCCCTCCCCGCAGGGCGCGGCAATGAGCAGTTCTTC
v_gene: TRBV7-9; j_gene: TRBJ2-1; abundance: .; d_gene: TRBD2; CDR3aa: CASSFPQRENHEQFF; CDR3nt: TGTGCCAGCAGCTTCCCCCAGCGGGAGAACCATGAGCAGTTCTTC
v_gene: TRBV28; j_gene: TRBJ2-2; abundance: .; d_gene: TRBD1; CDR3aa: CASSFGTVPYTGELFF; CDR3nt: TGTGCCAGCAGTTTCGGGACAGTTCCGTACACCGGGGAGCTGTTTTTT
v_gene: TRBV28; j_gene: TRBJ2-3; abundance: once; d_gene: .; CDR3aa: CASRAGGDTQYF; CDR3nt: TGTGCCAGCAGGGCCGGAGGAGATACGCAGTATTTT
v_gene: TRBV28; j_gene: TRBJ1-4; abundance: .; d_gene: .; CDR3aa: CASRTGSSESEKLFF; CDR3nt: TGTGCCAGCAGGACAGGTTCTTCGGAGAGTGAAAAACTGTTTTTT
v_gene: TRBV28; j_gene: TRBJ1-2; abundance: .; d_gene: .; CDR3aa: CASSLGLLYGYTF; CDR3nt: TGTGCCAGCAGTTTAGGGCTACTCTATGGCTACACCTTC
v_gene: TRBV28; j_gene: TRBJ1-1; abundance: .; d_gene: .; CDR3aa: CASSIRTVNTEAFF; CDR3nt: TGTGCCAGCAGCATCAGGACAGTCAACACTGAAGCTTTCTTT
v_gene: TRBV18; j_gene: TRBJ2-5; abundance: .; d_gene: TRBD2; CDR3aa: CASSKLAGEQETQYF; CDR3nt: TGTGCCAGCTCCAAACTAGCGGGAGAGCAAGAGACCCAGTACTTC
v_gene: TRBV7-9; j_gene: TRBJ1-2; abundance: .; d_gene: .; CDR3aa: CASSEGRPLEGYTF; CDR3nt: TGTGCCAGCAGCGAGGGACGGCCCCTGGAGGGCTACACCTTC
v_gene: TRBV11-2; j_gene: TRBJ2-1; abundance: .; d_gene: .; CDR3aa: CASSVYGTPASSYNEQFF; CDR3nt: TGTGCCAGCAGCGTCTACGGGACCCCGGCAAGCTCCTACAATGAGCAGTTCTTC
v_gene: TRBV4-2; j_gene: TRBJ1-2; abundance: .; d_gene: .; CDR3aa: CASSQSLGYGYTF; CDR3nt: TGTGCCAGCAGCCAATCCTTAGGGTATGGCTACACCTTC
v_gene: TRBV6-1; j_gene: TRBJ2-7; abundance: .; d_gene: TRBD1; CDR3aa: CASSETQGTLLEQYF; CDR3nt: TGTGCCAGCAGTGAGACACAGGGGACCCTTTTGGAGCAGTACTTC
v_gene: TRBV2; j_gene: TRBJ1-1; abundance: .; d_gene: .; CDR3aa: CASSDRRNGDTEAFF; CDR3nt: TGTGCCAGCAGTGACCGCCGGAATGGAGACACTGAAGCTTTCTTT
v_gene: TRBV29-1; j_gene: TRBJ2-3; abundance: once; d_gene: TRBD1; CDR3aa: CSVWTGSTDTQYF; CDR3nt: TGCAGCGTCTGGACAGGGAGCACAGATACGCAGTATTTT
v_gene: TRBV5-6; j_gene: TRBJ1-1; abundance: .; d_gene: .; CDR3aa: CASSGTANTEAFF; CDR3nt: TGTGCCAGCAGCGGAACGGCAAACACTGAAGCTTTCTTT
v_gene: TRBV10-3; j_gene: TRBJ2-6; abundance: .; d_gene: .; CDR3aa: CAISEGVGGANVLTF; CDR3nt: TGTGCCATCAGTGAGGGGGTTGGTGGGGCCAACGTCCTGACTTTC
v_gene: TRBV4-2; j_gene: TRBJ2-7; abundance: .; d_gene: TRBD1; CDR3aa: CASSPKGGGQGPYEQYF; CDR3nt: TGTGCCAGCAGCCCCAAGGGGGGGGGACAGGGCCCGTACGAGCAGTACTTC
v_gene: TRBV5-1; j_gene: TRBJ2-7; abundance: .; d_gene: TRBD2; CDR3aa: CASARLAGVNEQYF; CDR3nt: TGCGCCAGCGCCAGGCTAGCGGGAGTAAACGAGCAGTACTTC
v_gene: TRBV29-1; j_gene: TRBJ1-2; abundance: .; d_gene: TRBD1; CDR3aa: CSVRQGSDYGYTF; CDR3nt: TGCAGCGTTCGACAGGGATCGGACTATGGCTACACCTTC
v_gene: TRBV30; j_gene: TRBJ2-7; abundance: .; d_gene: .; CDR3aa: CAWSLETGTYEQYF; CDR3nt: TGTGCCTGGAGCCTAGAAACGGGGACCTACGAGCAGTACTTC
v_gene: TRBV5-4; j_gene: TRBJ2-4; abundance: .; d_gene: TRBD1; CDR3aa: CASSEGATAKNIQYF; CDR3nt: TGTGCCAGCAGCGAGGGGGCAACGGCCAAAAACATTCAGTACTTC
v_gene: TRBV19; j_gene: TRBJ1-3; abundance: once; d_gene: .; CDR3aa: CASSIKLSGNTIYF; CDR3nt: TGTGCCAGTAGTATCAAACTCTCTGGAAACACCATATATTTT
v_gene: TRBV5-1; j_gene: TRBJ2-7; abundance: .; d_gene: .; CDR3aa: CASSLLTSTYEQYF; CDR3nt: TGCGCCAGCAGCTTGTTGACTTCGACCTACGAGCAGTACTTC
v_gene: TRBV5-4; j_gene: TRBJ1-2; abundance: .; d_gene: TRBD1; CDR3aa: CASSPRQGLPDYGYTF; CDR3nt: TGTGCCAGCAGCCCGAGACAGGGACTACCCGACTATGGCTACACCTTC
v_gene: TRBV9; j_gene: TRBJ1-1; abundance: .; d_gene: .; CDR3aa: CASSPSGNTYTEAFF; CDR3nt: TGTGCCAGCAGCCCATCCGGGAACACTTACACTGAAGCTTTCTTT
v_gene: TRBV18; j_gene: TRBJ2-5; abundance: .; d_gene: TRBD1; CDR3aa: CASSPGTGEGETQYF; CDR3nt: TGTGCCAGCTCACCGGGGACAGGGGAAGGAGAGACCCAGTACTTC
v_gene: TRBV6-1; j_gene: TRBJ2-5; abundance: .; d_gene: .; CDR3aa: CASSVSGGGETQYF; CDR3nt: TGTGCCAGCAGTGTGTCAGGGGGGGGAGAGACCCAGTACTTC
v_gene: TRBV7-7; j_gene: TRBJ2-2; abundance: .; d_gene: TRBD2; CDR3aa: CASSLNLAGASNTGELFF; CDR3nt: TGTGCCAGCAGCTTAAATCTAGCGGGAGCCTCGAACACCGGGGAGCTGTTTTTT
v_gene: TRBV27; j_gene: TRBJ1-4; abundance: .; d_gene: TRBD1; CDR3aa: CASSSWAGGAEKLFF; CDR3nt: TGTGCCAGCAGTTCCTGGGCAGGGGGTGCGGAAAAACTGTTTTTT
v_gene: TRBV19; j_gene: TRBJ1-1; abundance: .; d_gene: .; CDR3aa: CASSIISSGSTEAFF; CDR3nt: TGTGCCAGTAGTATAATATCGTCAGGGTCGACTGAAGCTTTCTTT
v_gene: TRBV7-3; j_gene: TRBJ2-1; abundance: .; d_gene: .; CDR3aa: CASSSSADSYNEQFF; CDR3nt: TGTGCCAGCAGCTCCTCAGCGGATTCCTACAATGAGCAGTTCTTC
v_gene: TRBV5-1; j_gene: TRBJ2-7; abundance: .; d_gene: TRBD1; CDR3aa: CASSLLATGGYEQYF; CDR3nt: TGCGCCAGCAGCTTGTTGGCCACAGGGGGCTACGAGCAGTACTTC
v_gene: TRBV30; j_gene: TRBJ1-2; abundance: once; d_gene: .; CDR3aa: CAFTGHYGYTF; CDR3nt: TGTGCCTTTACGGGCCACTATGGCTACACCTTC
v_gene: TRBV30; j_gene: TRBJ2-7; abundance: .; d_gene: .; CDR3aa: CAWSTGRAYEQYF; CDR3nt: TGTGCCTGGAGTACAGGGAGGGCCTACGAGCAGTACTTC
v_gene: TRBV11-2; j_gene: TRBJ2-2; abundance: .; d_gene: .; CDR3aa: CASRFGGVASVNTGELFF; CDR3nt: TGTGCCAGCAGGTTCGGGGGAGTGGCTAGCGTGAACACCGGGGAGCTGTTTTTT
v_gene: TRBV7-9; j_gene: TRBJ1-6; abundance: .; d_gene: .; CDR3aa: CASSSGGRPSSYNSPLHF; CDR3nt: TGTGCCAGCAGCTCGGGGGGACGGCCGAGCTCCTATAATTCACCCCTCCACTTT
v_gene: TRBV6-6; j_gene: TRBJ1-4; abundance: .; d_gene: .; CDR3aa: CASSHGRINEKLFF; CDR3nt: TGTGCCAGCAGTCACGGACGGATTAATGAAAAACTGTTTTTT
v_gene: TRBV28; j_gene: TRBJ2-7; abundance: .; d_gene: .; CDR3aa: CASSLLVGQSGRDF; CDR3nt: TGTGCCAGCAGTTTATTAGTTGGGCAAAGTGGAAGGGACTTC
v_gene: TRBV7-8; j_gene: TRBJ2-3; abundance: .; d_gene: TRBD2; CDR3aa: CASTDYGASGSTDTQYF; CDR3nt: TGTGCCAGCACCGACTACGGGGCTAGCGGAAGCACAGATACGCAGTATTTT
v_gene: TRBV9; j_gene: TRBJ1-1; abundance: .; d_gene: .; CDR3aa: CASSVEGVNTEAFF; CDR3nt: TGTGCCAGCAGCGTAGAAGGGGTTAACACTGAAGCTTTCTTT
v_gene: TRBV28; j_gene: TRBJ2-1; abundance: .; d_gene: TRBD2; CDR3aa: CASSWASGDNEQFF; CDR3nt: TGTGCCAGCAGTTGGGCTAGCGGGGACAATGAGCAGTTCTTC